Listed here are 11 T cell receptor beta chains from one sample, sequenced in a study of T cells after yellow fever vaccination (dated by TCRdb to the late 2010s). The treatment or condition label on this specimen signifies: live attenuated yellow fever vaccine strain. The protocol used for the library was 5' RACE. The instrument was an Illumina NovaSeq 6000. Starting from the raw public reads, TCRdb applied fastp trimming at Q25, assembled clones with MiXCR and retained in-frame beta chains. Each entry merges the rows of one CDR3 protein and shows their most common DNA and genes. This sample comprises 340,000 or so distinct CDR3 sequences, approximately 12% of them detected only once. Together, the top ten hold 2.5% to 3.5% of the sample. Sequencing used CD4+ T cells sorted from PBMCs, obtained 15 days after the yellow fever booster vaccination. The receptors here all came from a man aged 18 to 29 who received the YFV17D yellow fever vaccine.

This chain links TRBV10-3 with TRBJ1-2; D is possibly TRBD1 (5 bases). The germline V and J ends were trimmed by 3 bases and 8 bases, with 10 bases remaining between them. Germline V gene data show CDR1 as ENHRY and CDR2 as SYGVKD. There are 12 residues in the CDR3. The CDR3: CAISEQVVGYTF. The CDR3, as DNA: TGTGCCATCAGTGAACAGGTCGTCGGCTACACCTTC.

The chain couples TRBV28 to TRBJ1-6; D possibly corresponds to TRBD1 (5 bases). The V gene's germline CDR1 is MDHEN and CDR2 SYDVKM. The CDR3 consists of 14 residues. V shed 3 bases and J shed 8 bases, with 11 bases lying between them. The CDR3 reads CASSFMQGYSPLHF. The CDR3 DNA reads TGTGCCAGCAGTTTTATGCAGGGTTATTCACCCCTCCACTTT.

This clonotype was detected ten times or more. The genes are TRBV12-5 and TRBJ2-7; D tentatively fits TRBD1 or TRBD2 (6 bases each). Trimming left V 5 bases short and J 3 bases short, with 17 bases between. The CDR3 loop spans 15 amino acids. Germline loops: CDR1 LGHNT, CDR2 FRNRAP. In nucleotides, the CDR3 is TGTGCTAGTGGTCCATACAGGGCCGGGGGCTACGAGCAGTACTTC. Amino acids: CASGPYRAGGYEQYF.

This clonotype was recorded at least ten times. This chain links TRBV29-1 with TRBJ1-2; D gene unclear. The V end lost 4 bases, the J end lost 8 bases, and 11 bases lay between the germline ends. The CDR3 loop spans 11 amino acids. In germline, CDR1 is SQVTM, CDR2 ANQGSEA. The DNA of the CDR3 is TGCAGCGTTGCCGCTGACACCGGCTACACCTTC. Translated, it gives CSVAADTGYTF.

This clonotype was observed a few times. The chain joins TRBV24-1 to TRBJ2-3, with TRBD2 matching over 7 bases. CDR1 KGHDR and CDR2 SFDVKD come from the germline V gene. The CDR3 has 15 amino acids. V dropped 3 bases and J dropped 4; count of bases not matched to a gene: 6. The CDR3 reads CATSDLPGRADTQYF. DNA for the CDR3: TGTGCCACCAGTGATCTGCCAGGGAGGGCAGATACGCAGTATTTT.

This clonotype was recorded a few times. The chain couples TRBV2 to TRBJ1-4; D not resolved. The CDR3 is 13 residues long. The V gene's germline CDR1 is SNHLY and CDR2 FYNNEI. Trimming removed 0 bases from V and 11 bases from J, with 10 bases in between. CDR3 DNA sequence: TGTGCCAGCAGTGAAGCCGGGAGATACAAACTGTTTTTT. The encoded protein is CASSEAGRYKLFF. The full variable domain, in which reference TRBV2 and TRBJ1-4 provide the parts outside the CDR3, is EPEVTQTPSHQVTQMGQEVILRCVPISNHLYFYWYRQILGQKVEFLVSFYNNEISEKSEIFDDQFSVERPDGSNFTLKIRSTKLEDSAMYFCASSEAGRYKLFFGSGTQLSVL.

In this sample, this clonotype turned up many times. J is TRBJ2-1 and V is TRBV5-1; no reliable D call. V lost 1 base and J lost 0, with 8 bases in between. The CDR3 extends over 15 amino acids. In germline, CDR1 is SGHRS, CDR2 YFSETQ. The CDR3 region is CASSLWGISYNEQFF. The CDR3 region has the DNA TGCGCCAGCAGCTTGTGGGGTATCTCCTACAATGAGCAGTTCTTC.

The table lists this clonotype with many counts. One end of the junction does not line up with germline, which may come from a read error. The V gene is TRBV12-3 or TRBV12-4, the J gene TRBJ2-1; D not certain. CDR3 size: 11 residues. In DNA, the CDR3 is TGTGCCAGCAGTTTCTACGATGAGCAGTTCTTC. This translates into CASSFYDEQFF.

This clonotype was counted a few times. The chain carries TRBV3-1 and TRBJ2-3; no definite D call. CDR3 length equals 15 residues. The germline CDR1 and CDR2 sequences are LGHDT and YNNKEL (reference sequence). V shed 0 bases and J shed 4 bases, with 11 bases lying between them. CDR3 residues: CASSQEAPLADTQYF. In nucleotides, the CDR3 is TGTGCCAGCAGCCAAGAAGCTCCATTAGCAGATACGCAGTATTTT.

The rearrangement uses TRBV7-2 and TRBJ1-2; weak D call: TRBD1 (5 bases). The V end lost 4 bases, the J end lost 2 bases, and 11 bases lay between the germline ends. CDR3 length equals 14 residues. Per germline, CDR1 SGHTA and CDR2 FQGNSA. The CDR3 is CASSSWGNNYGYTF. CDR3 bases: TGTGCCAGCAGCTCCTGGGGGAACAACTATGGCTACACCTTC.

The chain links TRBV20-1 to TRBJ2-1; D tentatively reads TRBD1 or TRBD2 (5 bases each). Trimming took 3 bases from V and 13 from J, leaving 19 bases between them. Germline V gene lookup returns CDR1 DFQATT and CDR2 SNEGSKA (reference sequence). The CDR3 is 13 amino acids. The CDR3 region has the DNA TGCAGTGCTAGGGGGACCCTATCAGTAGCTCAGTTCTTC. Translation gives CSARGTLSVAQFF.